This T cell receptor (beta chain) was obtained from a study of blood T cell repertoires in COVID-19. Method: immunoSEQ multiplex PCR; TCRdb's copy keeps in-frame clones and lacks some. The sample shows about 140,000 clones, 86% of them seen only once. CDR3 length equals 18 residues. From germline, CDR1 is LNHDA and CDR2 SQIVND (reference sequence). V lost 2 bases, J lost 2 bases, and 10 bases stayed unmatched. The chain has TRBV19 and TRBJ2-4, with TRBD1 matching over 9 bases. The sequence was obtained from a woman aged 55-75 years with acute or convalescent COVID-19. The material sequenced was peripheral blood. CDR3 residues: CASSIRRTGDSTKNIQYF. The CDR3 region has the DNA TGTGCCAGTAGTATAAGGAGGACAGGGGACTCCACCAAAAACATTCAGTACTTC.